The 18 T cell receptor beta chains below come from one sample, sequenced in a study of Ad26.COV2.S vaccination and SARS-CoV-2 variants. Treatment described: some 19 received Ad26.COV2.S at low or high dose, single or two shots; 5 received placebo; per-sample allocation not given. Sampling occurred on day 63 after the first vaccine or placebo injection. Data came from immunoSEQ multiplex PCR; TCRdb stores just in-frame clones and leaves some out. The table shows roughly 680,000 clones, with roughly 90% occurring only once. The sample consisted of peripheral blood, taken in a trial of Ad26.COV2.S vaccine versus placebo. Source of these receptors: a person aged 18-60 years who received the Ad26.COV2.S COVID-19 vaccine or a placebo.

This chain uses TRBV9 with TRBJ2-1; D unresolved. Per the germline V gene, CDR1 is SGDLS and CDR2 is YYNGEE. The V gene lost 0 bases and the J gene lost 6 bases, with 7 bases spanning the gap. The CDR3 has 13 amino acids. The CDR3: CASSVVDLNEQFF. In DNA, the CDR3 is TGTGCCAGCAGCGTAGTGGACCTCAATGAGCAGTTCTTC.

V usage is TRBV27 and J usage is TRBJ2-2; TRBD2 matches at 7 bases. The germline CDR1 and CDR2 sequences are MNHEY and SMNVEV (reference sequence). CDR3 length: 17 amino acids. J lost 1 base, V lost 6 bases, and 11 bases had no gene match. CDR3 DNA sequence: TGTGCCAGCAGGCTAACCTCTGGCGGGGGGAACACCGGGGAGCTGTTTTTT. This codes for CASRLTSGGGNTGELFF.

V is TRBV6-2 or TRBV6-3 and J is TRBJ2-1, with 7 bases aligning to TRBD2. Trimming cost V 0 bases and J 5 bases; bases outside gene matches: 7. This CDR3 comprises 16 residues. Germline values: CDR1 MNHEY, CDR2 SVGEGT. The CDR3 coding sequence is TGTGCCAGCAGTTACTCGGAGGGGAGGGCGGACAATGAGCAGTTCTTC. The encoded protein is CASSYSEGRADNEQFF.

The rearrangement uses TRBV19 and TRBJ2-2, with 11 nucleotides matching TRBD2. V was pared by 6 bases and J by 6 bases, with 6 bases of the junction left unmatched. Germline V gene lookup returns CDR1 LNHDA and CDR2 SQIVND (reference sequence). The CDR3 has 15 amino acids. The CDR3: CASSPLAGVAGELFF. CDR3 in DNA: TGTGCCAGTAGCCCACTAGCGGGGGTCGCCGGGGAGCTGTTTTTT.

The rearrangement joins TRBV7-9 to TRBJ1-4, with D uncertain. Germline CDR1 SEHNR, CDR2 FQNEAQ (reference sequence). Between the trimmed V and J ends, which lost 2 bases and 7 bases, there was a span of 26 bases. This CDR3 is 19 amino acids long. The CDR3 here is CASSLPPSQPMGLGEKLFF. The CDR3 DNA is TGTGCCAGCAGCTTACCCCCGTCCCAGCCCATGGGGTTGGGTGAAAAACTGTTTTTT.

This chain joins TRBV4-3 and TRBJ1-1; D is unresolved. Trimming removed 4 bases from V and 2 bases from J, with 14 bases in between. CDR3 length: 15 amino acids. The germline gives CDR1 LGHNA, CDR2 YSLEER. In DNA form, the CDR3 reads TGCGCCAGCAGCCTTGAGCGGATGATAAACACTGAAGCTTTCTTT. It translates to CASSLERMINTEAFF.

The CDR3: CASSLDRGSGREKLFF. The CDR3, as DNA: TGTGCCAGCAGCTTAGATCGGGGCTCAGGGCGAGAAAAACTGTTTTTT. The chain is built from TRBV11-2 and TRBJ1-4, with a tentative D call TRBD1 (5 bases). Looked up from germline, CDR1 is SGHAT and CDR2 is FQNNGV. The CDR3 has 16 residues. V dropped 0 bases and J dropped 8 bases, with 16 bases sitting between them.

In nucleotides, the CDR3 is TGTGCCAGCTCACAAGACGCCAGCGGGGAAAAACTGTTTTTT. Encoded protein: CASSQDASGEKLFF. The rearrangement links TRBV18 to TRBJ1-4; D uncertain. The CDR3 is 14 amino acids. Deletions cut 4 bases from V and 8 bases from J, with 14 bases between. Germline lookup yields CDR1 KGHSH and CDR2 LQKENI.

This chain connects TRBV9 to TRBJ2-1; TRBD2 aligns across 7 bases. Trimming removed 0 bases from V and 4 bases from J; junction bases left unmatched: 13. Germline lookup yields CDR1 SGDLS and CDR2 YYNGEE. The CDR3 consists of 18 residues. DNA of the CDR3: TGTGCCAGCAGCGTAGAGCGGGCGGGGGTTACTCGTTACAATGAGCAGTTCTTC. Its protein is CASSVERAGVTRYNEQFF.

In DNA form, the CDR3 reads TGTGCCAGCAGCCCACAGGGGAGGGAACTGTTTTTT. It translates to CASSPQGRELFF. The J gene is TRBJ1-4, the V gene TRBV12-3 or TRBV12-4; 7 nucleotides line up with TRBD1. CDR3 size: 12 residues. Trimming removed 6 bases from V and 12 bases from J; junction bases left unmatched: 7.

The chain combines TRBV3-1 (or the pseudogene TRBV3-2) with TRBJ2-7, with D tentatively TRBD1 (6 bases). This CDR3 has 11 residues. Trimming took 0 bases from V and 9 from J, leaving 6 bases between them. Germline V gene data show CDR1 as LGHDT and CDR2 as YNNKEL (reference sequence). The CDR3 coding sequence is TGTGCCAGCAGCCAAGAAGGGGGGCAGTACTTC. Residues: CASSQEGGQYF.

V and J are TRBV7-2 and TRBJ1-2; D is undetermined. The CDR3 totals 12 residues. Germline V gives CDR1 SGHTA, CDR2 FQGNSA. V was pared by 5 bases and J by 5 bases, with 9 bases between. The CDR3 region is CASSPGVYGYTF. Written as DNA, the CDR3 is TGTGCCAGCAGCCCAGGTGTTTATGGCTACACCTTC.

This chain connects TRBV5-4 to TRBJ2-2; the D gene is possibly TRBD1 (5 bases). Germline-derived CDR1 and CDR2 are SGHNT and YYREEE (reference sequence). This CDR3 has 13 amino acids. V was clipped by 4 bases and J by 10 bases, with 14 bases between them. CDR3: CASSMDTPVELFF. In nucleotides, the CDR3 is TGTGCCAGCAGCATGGACACTCCCGTGGAGCTGTTTTTT.

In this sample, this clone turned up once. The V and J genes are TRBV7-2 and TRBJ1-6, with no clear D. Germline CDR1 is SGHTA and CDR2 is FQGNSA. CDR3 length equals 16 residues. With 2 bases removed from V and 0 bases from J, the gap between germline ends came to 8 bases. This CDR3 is CASSLMMSSYNSPLHF. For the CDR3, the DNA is TGTGCCAGCAGCTTAATGATGAGCTCCTATAATTCACCCCTCCACTTT.

CDR3 protein: CASSLDPGTSGRSYEQYF. DNA of the CDR3: TGTGCCAGCAGCTTAGACCCCGGGACTAGCGGGAGGAGCTACGAGCAGTACTTC. This rearrangement joins TRBV11-2 to TRBJ2-7; 15 bases map to TRBD2. Germline V gene sequence: CDR1 SGHAT, CDR2 FQNNGV. The CDR3 covers 18 residues. V was pared by 0 bases and J by 3 bases, with 6 bases of the junction left unmatched.

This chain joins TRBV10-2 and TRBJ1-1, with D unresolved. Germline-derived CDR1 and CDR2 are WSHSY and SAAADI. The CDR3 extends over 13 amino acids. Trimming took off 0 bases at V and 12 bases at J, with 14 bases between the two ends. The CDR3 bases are TGCGCCAGCAGTGAGTCGACCCGTACACCTTCTTTCTTT. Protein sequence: CASSESTRTPSFF.

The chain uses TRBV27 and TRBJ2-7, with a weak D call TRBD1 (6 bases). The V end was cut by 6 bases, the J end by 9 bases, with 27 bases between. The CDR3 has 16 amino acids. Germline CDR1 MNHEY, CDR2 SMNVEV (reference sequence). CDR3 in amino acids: CASSRGVGTRTWGQYF. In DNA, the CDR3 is TGTGCCAGCAGCCGTGGGGTGGGGACAAGAACTTGGGGGCAGTACTTC.

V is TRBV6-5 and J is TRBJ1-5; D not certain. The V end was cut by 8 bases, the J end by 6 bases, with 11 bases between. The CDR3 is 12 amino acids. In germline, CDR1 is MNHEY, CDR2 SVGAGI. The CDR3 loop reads CASGRDSQPQHF. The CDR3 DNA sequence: TGTGCCAGCGGAAGGGATAGTCAGCCCCAGCATTTT.